Listed below are T cell receptor beta chains from one sample, sequenced in a study of T cells in localized non-small cell lung cancer. This table comes from immunoSEQ multiplex PCR, and its TCRdb copy is limited to in-frame clones, with some not included. The sample consists of tens of thousands of clones, roughly 91% of them appearing once. This sample comprised peripheral blood, obtained before any cancer treatment. Receptors originate from a woman aged 40-70 years with stage I squamous cell lung carcinoma. Each CDR3 is given with its conserved first and last residue. The D gene is left open where the match is weak. Size tells how often a clone was seen (once, few, many) or the class of an expanded clone, and some rows leave it out.

- | TRBJ1-6 | - | TRBV5-8 | TGTGCCAGCAGCTTGACCTGGTCTAATTCACCCCTCCACTTT | CASSLTWSNSPLHF
- | TRBJ1-1 | - | TRBV19 | TGTGCCAGTAGTATAGATTGGAGGGGCACTGAAGCTTTCTTT | CASSIDWRGTEAFF
- | TRBJ1-2 | - | TRBV13 | TGTGCCAGCAGCTTAGGAGGGACCTATGGCTACACCTTC | CASSLGGTYGYTF
- | TRBJ1-1 | TRBD1 | TRBV19 | TGTGCCAGTAGTCGGACAGGGGACAGGGCGAACACTGAAGCTTTCTTT | CASSRTGDRANTEAFF
- | TRBJ2-7 | - | TRBV9 | TGTGCCAGCAGCGTAGCTGACGGCCCCTACGAGCAGTACTTC | CASSVADGPYEQYF
- | TRBJ2-7 | TRBD1 | TRBV2 | TGTGCCAGCAGTGAAAAGGGACAGCATTACGAGCAGTACTTC | CASSEKGQHYEQYF
- | TRBJ1-4 | - | TRBV15 | TGTGCCACCAGCAGAGGCCCCTCCTCTAATGAAAAACTGTTTTTT | CATSRGPSSNEKLFF
- | TRBJ2-5 | - | TRBV15 | TGTGCCACGGCTAGCGATTTCGAGACCCAGTACTTC | CATASDFETQYF
- | TRBJ1-2 | - | TRBV30 | TGTGCCTGGCGCGGACAGAGGGACTATGGCTACACCTTC | CAWRGQRDYGYTF
once | TRBJ1-2 | TRBD1 | TRBV7-2 | TGTGCCAGCAGCGTCCTTCCGGGGACAGGGGGCAAAGGCTACACCTTC | CASSVLPGTGGKGYTF
- | TRBJ2-7 | - | TRBV12-2 | TGTGCAAGTCGCTTAGCGCAGGTAATAGGAGGGAATCAGCCCTACGAGCAGTACTTC | CASRLAQVIGGNQPYEQYF
- | TRBJ2-5 | TRBD2 | TRBV5-4 | TGTGCCAGCAGCCCCCGTGAGGGCGGGGGGGCTTCAGAGACCCAGTACTTC | CASSPREGGGASETQYF
- | TRBJ1-3 | TRBD1 | TRBV18 | TGTGCCAGCTCACCACGCCAGGGGGCAGGAGGAAACACCATATATTTT | CASSPRQGAGGNTIYF
- | TRBJ2-2 | TRBD1 | TRBV7-9 | TGTGCCAGCAGCTTGCAGGGGGCTATCACCGGGGAGCTGTTTTTT | CASSLQGAITGELFF
- | TRBJ2-5 | - | TRBV19 | TGTGCCAGTAGTATAGGACTGAAAGAGACCCAGTACTTC | CASSIGLKETQYF
- | TRBJ1-2 | - | TRBV6-5 | TGTGCCAGCAGTTCAAGCGGGGTTAACTATGGCTACACCTTC | CASSSSGVNYGYTF
- | TRBJ1-5 | - | TRBV12-5 | TGTGCTAGTGGTTTGTCTATAGGGGCCAGCAATCAGCCCCAGCATTTT | CASGLSIGASNQPQHF
- | TRBJ1-4 | - | TRBV20-1 | TGCAGTGCGGGGAGGGATGAAAAACTGTTTTTT | CSAGRDEKLFF
- | TRBJ1-2 | - | TRBV21-1 | TGTGCCAGCAGCAAAGTTCCGGGGAATCGTCTTAACTATGGCTACACCTTC | CASSKVPGNRLNYGYTF
- | TRBJ1-6 | - | TRBV7-6 | TGTGCCAGCAGTCACCGGGGGGGGCGGGAGGCACCCCTCCACTTT | CASSHRGGREAPLHF
- | TRBJ1-1 | TRBD1 | TRBV28 | TGTGCCAGTCATACAGGGGGCCAGATGAACACTGAAGCTTTCTTT | CASHTGGQMNTEAFF
- | TRBJ2-3 | - | TRBV7-3 | TGTGCCAGCAGCTTAGGGTATAGGGATACGCAGTATTTT | CASSLGYRDTQYF
- | TRBJ1-2 | - | TRBV28 | TGTGCCAGCACCCCTTCCGGCGGGGGGCGCCTCGATGGCTACACCTTC | CASTPSGGGRLDGYTF
- | TRBJ2-1 | - | TRBV2 | TGTGCCAGCCAGTGGGGGAATGAGCAGTTCTTC | CASQWGNEQFF
- | TRBJ2-1 | TRBD1 | TRBV7-9 | TGTGCCAGCAGCGGGATGGGGACAGGGGGCTACAATGAGCAGTTCTTC | CASSGMGTGGYNEQFF
- | TRBJ1-1 | - | TRBV5-1 | TGCGCCAGCAGCTTGATCCCAATGAACACTGAAGCTTTCTTT | CASSLIPMNTEAFF
- | TRBJ1-1 | - | TRBV18 | TGTGCCAGCTCCCCGGGGGAAACAGGGATCACTGAAGCTTTCTTT | CASSPGETGITEAFF
- | TRBJ2-1 | - | TRBV12-2 | TGTGCAAGTCGCTTAGGAGGCGCGGGGTTCTCCTACAATGAGCAGTTCTTC | CASRLGGAGFSYNEQFF
- | TRBJ1-6 | TRBD1 | TRBV9 | TGTGCCAGCAGCGTAGGGGACAGAAGGAATTCACCCCTCCACTTT | CASSVGDRRNSPLHF
- | TRBJ2-3 | TRBD1 | TRBV27 | TGTGCCAGCAGCGACAGGGTCCCCACAGATACGCAGTATTTT | CASSDRVPTDTQYF
- | TRBJ1-2 | - | TRBV6-6 | TGTGCCAGCAGCGAAGGGGGGCGGATTGTAGGCTACACCTTC | CASSEGGRIVGYTF
- | TRBJ2-2 | - | TRBV9 | TGTGCCAGCAGCGTAGTAAGACGAGCGGACACCGGGGAGCTGTTTTTT | CASSVVRRADTGELFF
- | TRBJ1-2 | - | TRBV7-9 | TGTGCCAGCACCAATCGGGGGGTAGGCTATGGCTACACCTTC | CASTNRGVGYGYTF
- | TRBJ1-5 | - | TRBV4-2 | TGTGCCAGCAGCCAAGAAATAGGGAGCGGTCAGCCCCAGCATTTT | CASSQEIGSGQPQHF
- | TRBJ2-2 | - | TRBV5-1 | TGCGCCAGCAGCTTGGGACGGGGGACGAACACCGGGGAGCTGTTTTTT | CASSLGRGTNTGELFF
- | TRBJ1-1 | - | TRBV4-2 | TGTGCCAGCAGCTCTGACGGTAACACTGAAGCTTTCTTT | CASSSDGNTEAFF
- | TRBJ2-1 | TRBD2 | TRBV6-1 | TGTGCCAGCAGTGACCGGGGACTAGCGGGGAATGAGCAGTTCTTC | CASSDRGLAGNEQFF
- | TRBJ1-5 | - | TRBV30 | TGTGCCTGGAGTGTACAGGGAGTAGGGCCCCAGCATTTT | CAWSVQGVGPQHF
- | TRBJ1-5 | - | TRBV2 | TGTGCCAGCAGTGAAGGACAGATTGGGAATCAGCCCCAGCATTTT | CASSEGQIGNQPQHF
- | TRBJ1-5 | - | TRBV11-2 | TGTGCCAGCAGCTTAGATCTTCGATCTCAGCCCCAGCATTTT | CASSLDLRSQPQHF